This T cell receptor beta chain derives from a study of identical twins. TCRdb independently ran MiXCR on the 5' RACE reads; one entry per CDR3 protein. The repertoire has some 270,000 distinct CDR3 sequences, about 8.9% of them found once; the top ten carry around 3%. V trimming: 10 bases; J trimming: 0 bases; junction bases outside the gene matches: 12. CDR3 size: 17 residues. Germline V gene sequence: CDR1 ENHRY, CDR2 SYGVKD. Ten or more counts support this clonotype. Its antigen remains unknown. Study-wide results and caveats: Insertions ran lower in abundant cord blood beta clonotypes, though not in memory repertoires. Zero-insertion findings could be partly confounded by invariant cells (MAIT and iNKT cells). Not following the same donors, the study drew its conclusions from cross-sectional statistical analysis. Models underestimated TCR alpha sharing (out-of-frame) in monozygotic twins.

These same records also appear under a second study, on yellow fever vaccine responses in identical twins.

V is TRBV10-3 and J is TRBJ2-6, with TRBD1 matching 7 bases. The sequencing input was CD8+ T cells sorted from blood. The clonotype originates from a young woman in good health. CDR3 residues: CATLDREPSSGANVLTF. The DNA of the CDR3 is TGTGCCACCCTAGACAGGGAACCGAGCTCTGGGGCCAACGTCCTGACTTTC.